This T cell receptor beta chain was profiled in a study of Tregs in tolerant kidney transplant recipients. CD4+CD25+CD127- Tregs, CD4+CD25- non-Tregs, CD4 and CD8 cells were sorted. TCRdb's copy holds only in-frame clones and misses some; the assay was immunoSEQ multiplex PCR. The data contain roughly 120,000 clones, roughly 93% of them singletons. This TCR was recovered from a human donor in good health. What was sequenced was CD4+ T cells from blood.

Here the CDR3 DNA reads TGCGCCAGCAGCCACCCGAGCGGGAGTAAAGGGAATGAGCAGTTCTTC. It codes for CASSHPSGSKGNEQFF. This chain links TRBV4-1 with TRBJ2-1; 8 nucleotides match TRBD2. Trimming removed 3 bases from V and 7 bases from J; junction bases left unmatched: 11. The CDR3 spans 16 residues. Germline CDR1 and CDR2: MGHRA and YSYEKL.